The TCR beta chain under discussion was sequenced for a study of CD8+ T cells in alopecia areata. The overall study: Twice daily, treated patients received 5 to 10 mg of oral tofacitinib. Study-level points and caveats: Both scalp clonality and the expanded CD8+ clones among the top 100 showed a significant decrease with tofacitinib. Affected lesional scalp, above all in alopecia totalis/universalis, was more clonal than normal scalp.

The CDR3 runs to 16 residues. Trimming stripped 4 bases from V and 2 bases from J, with 17 bases between. Germline values: CDR1 SGHVS, CDR2 FQNEAQ. cDNA reverse transcribed from extracted RNA served as the sequencing template. The table came from immunoSEQ multiplex PCR; TCRdb's copy has only in-frame clones and leaves some out. This sample has hundreds of thousands of clones, with roughly two fifths found just once. Treatment given: oral pan-JAK inhibitor, 5-10 mg twice daily. Notes on this clone: The antigen is not known.

This TCR came from a human donor with alopecia areata. The chain recombines TRBV7-8 with TRBJ1-2, with a tentative D call TRBD1 (5 bases). The sequencing here drew on CD4+ T cells sorted from blood, taken around week 30, from a patient treated with tofacitinib. The CDR3 protein is CASSSPGQGDNYGYTF. In DNA, the CDR3 is TGTGCCAGCAGCTCCCCTGGGCAGGGAGACAACTATGGCTACACCTTC.